A selection of T cell receptor beta chains follows, all from one sample in a study of beta chain features in type 1 diabetes. The data were produced by immunoSEQ multiplex PCR, yet TCRdb's version contains in-frame clones alone and is incomplete. The sample lists 120,000 or so clones; around a sixth were seen once. The sequenced material came from central memory CD4+ T cells from blood. These receptors came from a man aged 18 to 29 with type 1 diabetes. Both conserved end residues are part of each CDR3. A D gene is named only where the DNA matches it firmly. Some rows mark clone size as missing; the rest say once, few, many or name a class of expanded clone.

d_call: NA; j_call: TRBJ2-6; clone_size: few; v_call: TRBV7-9; cdr3_aa: CASTFGHRDPSGANVLTF
d_call: NA; j_call: TRBJ1-1; clone_size: few; v_call: TRBV21-1; cdr3_aa: CAPEGVILNTEAFF
d_call: NA; j_call: TRBJ2-7; clone_size: NA; v_call: TRBV5-8; cdr3_aa: CASSFAGVEREQYF
d_call: TRBD1; j_call: TRBJ2-5; clone_size: few; v_call: TRBV4-3; cdr3_aa: CASSQSPGGWETQYF
d_call: NA; j_call: TRBJ2-5; clone_size: few; v_call: TRBV5-1; cdr3_aa: CASGATGAYQETQYF
d_call: NA; j_call: TRBJ2-1; clone_size: NA; v_call: TRBV7-2; cdr3_aa: CASSAGQPIYNEQFF
d_call: TRBD1; j_call: TRBJ2-3; clone_size: few; v_call: TRBV7-2; cdr3_aa: CASSFQQGAPDTQYF
d_call: NA; j_call: TRBJ2-3; clone_size: few; v_call: TRBV9; cdr3_aa: CASSRQGTDTQYF
d_call: TRBD2; j_call: TRBJ2-1; clone_size: NA; v_call: TRBV11-2; cdr3_aa: CASSSLPSGTSYNEQFF
d_call: NA; j_call: NA; clone_size: NA; v_call: TRBV2; cdr3_aa: CASSGVQASYEQYF
d_call: TRBD2; j_call: TRBJ2-1; clone_size: NA; v_call: TRBV4-2; cdr3_aa: CASSLGLAGLYNEQFF
d_call: TRBD1; j_call: TRBJ2-7; clone_size: NA; v_call: TRBV7-8; cdr3_aa: CASSIGTGVEQYF
d_call: NA; j_call: TRBJ2-7; clone_size: few; v_call: TRBV29-1; cdr3_aa: CSVEEQGSYEQYF
d_call: NA; j_call: TRBJ1-5; clone_size: NA; v_call: TRBV2; cdr3_aa: CASSDAGAQPQHF
d_call: TRBD1; j_call: TRBJ1-4; clone_size: few; v_call: TRBV30; cdr3_aa: CAWSRGFPGQNEKLFF
d_call: NA; j_call: TRBJ1-5; clone_size: NA; v_call: TRBV18; cdr3_aa: CASSPAGGNQPQHF
d_call: NA; j_call: TRBJ2-1; clone_size: NA; v_call: TRBV11-3; cdr3_aa: CASSLIGSSEQFF
d_call: NA; j_call: TRBJ1-5; clone_size: few; v_call: TRBV2; cdr3_aa: CASSDRTSNQPQHF
d_call: NA; j_call: TRBJ2-3; clone_size: few; v_call: TRBV1; cdr3_aa: CTSSQDLAGGLLTGGDTQYF
d_call: NA; j_call: TRBJ1-1; clone_size: NA; v_call: TRBV29-1; cdr3_aa: CSATLLMNTEAFF
d_call: NA; j_call: TRBJ1-2; clone_size: NA; v_call: TRBV10-3; cdr3_aa: CAISVKGDGNYGYTF
d_call: NA; j_call: TRBJ2-4; clone_size: many; v_call: TRBV5-4; cdr3_aa: CASSPGGSVDIQYF
d_call: NA; j_call: TRBJ2-1; clone_size: few; v_call: TRBV10-3; cdr3_aa: CAISESRYYNEQFF
d_call: NA; j_call: TRBJ2-5; clone_size: NA; v_call: TRBV9; cdr3_aa: CASSVQAAETQYF
d_call: TRBD2; j_call: TRBJ2-3; clone_size: few; v_call: TRBV7-2; cdr3_aa: CASSLGISGGTDTQYF
d_call: NA; j_call: TRBJ2-1; clone_size: NA; v_call: TRBV19; cdr3_aa: CASRKEHGSYNEQFF
d_call: NA; j_call: TRBJ2-7; clone_size: many; v_call: TRBV7-2; cdr3_aa: CASSWGGVLSYEQYF
d_call: NA; j_call: TRBJ1-3; clone_size: few; v_call: TRBV29-1; cdr3_aa: CSLASGNTIYF
d_call: NA; j_call: TRBJ2-1; clone_size: many; v_call: TRBV13; cdr3_aa: CASSPREYQDNEQFF
d_call: NA; j_call: TRBJ2-7; clone_size: few; v_call: TRBV30; cdr3_aa: CASADSSYEQYF
d_call: NA; j_call: TRBJ1-1; clone_size: NA; v_call: TRBV4-3; cdr3_aa: CASSPQFLHSIAFF
d_call: NA; j_call: TRBJ1-2; clone_size: NA; v_call: TRBV6-5; cdr3_aa: CASTLGRFNYGYTF
d_call: NA; j_call: TRBJ1-2; clone_size: few; v_call: TRBV30; cdr3_aa: CAWNIEGGYTF
d_call: NA; j_call: TRBJ2-5; clone_size: NA; v_call: TRBV7-2; cdr3_aa: CASSLDDYYVETQYF
d_call: NA; j_call: TRBJ1-6; clone_size: once; v_call: TRBV7-9; cdr3_aa: CASSFGGASDSPLHF
d_call: NA; j_call: TRBJ1-4; clone_size: NA; v_call: TRBV27; cdr3_aa: CASSPRGINEKLFF
d_call: NA; j_call: TRBJ2-5; clone_size: NA; v_call: TRBV5-4; cdr3_aa: CASSLASGEETQYF
d_call: NA; j_call: TRBJ1-2; clone_size: NA; v_call: TRBV30; cdr3_aa: CAWSLSAQAAGYTF
d_call: NA; j_call: TRBJ1-5; clone_size: NA; v_call: TRBV30; cdr3_aa: CAWSWDSNQPQHF
d_call: NA; j_call: TRBJ2-3; clone_size: once; v_call: TRBV4-1; cdr3_aa: CASSRETGDTQYF
d_call: NA; j_call: TRBJ1-1; clone_size: NA; v_call: TRBV9; cdr3_aa: CASSVRTGNTEAFF
d_call: TRBD1; j_call: TRBJ1-6; clone_size: few; v_call: TRBV27; cdr3_aa: CASSLSVTGGWYSPLHF
d_call: TRBD2; j_call: TRBJ2-3; clone_size: NA; v_call: TRBV30; cdr3_aa: CACPLAGASSTDTQYF
d_call: NA; j_call: TRBJ2-7; clone_size: few; v_call: TRBV2; cdr3_aa: CASGAYEQYF
d_call: NA; j_call: TRBJ1-1; clone_size: few; v_call: TRBV30; cdr3_aa: CAWSPQNTEAFF
d_call: TRBD2; j_call: TRBJ2-1; clone_size: NA; v_call: TRBV9; cdr3_aa: CASTGLAGGPGEQFF
d_call: NA; j_call: TRBJ1-5; clone_size: NA; v_call: TRBV7-6; cdr3_aa: CASSPGQGRGQPQHF
d_call: TRBD1; j_call: TRBJ1-6; clone_size: NA; v_call: TRBV5-1; cdr3_aa: CASSLGTPGQVNSPLHF
d_call: NA; j_call: TRBJ1-2; clone_size: few; v_call: TRBV6-1; cdr3_aa: CASSEQGNYGYTF
d_call: NA; j_call: TRBJ2-6; clone_size: NA; v_call: TRBV11-2; cdr3_aa: CASLRANVLTF
d_call: NA; j_call: TRBJ2-1; clone_size: NA; v_call: TRBV6-1; cdr3_aa: CASGVTYNEQFF
d_call: TRBD2; j_call: TRBJ2-5; clone_size: NA; v_call: TRBV5-1; cdr3_aa: CASSLGLAGEETQYF
d_call: NA; j_call: TRBJ2-3; clone_size: NA; v_call: TRBV2; cdr3_aa: CASSDVRRTDTQYF
d_call: NA; j_call: TRBJ1-2; clone_size: few; v_call: TRBV28; cdr3_aa: CASSWGPYGYTF